This T cell receptor (beta chain) was obtained from a study of identifying expanded T cells in peripheral blood. Profiling relied on immunoSEQ multiplex PCR, and the TCRdb table lists in-frame clones only, not all of them. This sample has 58,000 or so clones, with approximately 83% found just once. The CDR3 runs to 17 residues. From germline, CDR1 is SGHAT and CDR2 FQNNGV. V was clipped by 5 bases and J by 5 bases; unmatched bases: 15. This sequence was found in a person between 18 and 70 years old in good health. Sequences were obtained from blood. The V and J genes are TRBV11-2 and TRBJ1-5, with 7 bases aligning to TRBD1. CDR3 in DNA: TGTGCCAGCAGCCTTAAAGAAGGGGACAGTCAAGATCAGCCCCAGCATTTT. It yields the protein CASSLKEGDSQDQPQHF. The complete variable domain, with remaining parts taken from reference TRBV11-2 and TRBJ1-5, reads EAGVAQSPRYKIIEKRQSVAFWCNPISGHATLYWYQQILGQGPKLLIQFQNNGVVDDSQLPKDRFSAERLKGVDSTLKIQPAKLEDSAVYLCASSLKEGDSQDQPQHFGDGTRLSIL.